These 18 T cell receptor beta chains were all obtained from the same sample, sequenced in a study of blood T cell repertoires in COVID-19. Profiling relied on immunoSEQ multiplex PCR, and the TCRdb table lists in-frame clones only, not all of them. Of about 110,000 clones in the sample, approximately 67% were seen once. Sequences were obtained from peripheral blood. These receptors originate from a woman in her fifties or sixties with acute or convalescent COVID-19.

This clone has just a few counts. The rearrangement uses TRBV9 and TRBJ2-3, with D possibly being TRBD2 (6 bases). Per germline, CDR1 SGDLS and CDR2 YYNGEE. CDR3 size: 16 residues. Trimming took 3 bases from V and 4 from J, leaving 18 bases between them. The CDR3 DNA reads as TGTGCCAGCAGCGCCCCGGGAGTACTAAACTCAGATACGCAGTATTTT. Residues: CASSAPGVLNSDTQYF.

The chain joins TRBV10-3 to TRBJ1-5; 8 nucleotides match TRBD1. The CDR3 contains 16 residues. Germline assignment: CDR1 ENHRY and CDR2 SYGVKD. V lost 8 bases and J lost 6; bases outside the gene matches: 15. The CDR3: CAISQGAMGEGQPQHF. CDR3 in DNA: TGTGCCATCTCGCAGGGGGCAATGGGGGAGGGTCAGCCCCAGCATTTT.

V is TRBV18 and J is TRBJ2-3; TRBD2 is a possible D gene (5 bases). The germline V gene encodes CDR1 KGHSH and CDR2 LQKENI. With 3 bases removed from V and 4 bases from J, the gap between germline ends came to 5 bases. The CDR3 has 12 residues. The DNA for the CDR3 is TGTGCCAGCTCACCGAGGGCAGATACGCAGTATTTT. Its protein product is CASSPRADTQYF.

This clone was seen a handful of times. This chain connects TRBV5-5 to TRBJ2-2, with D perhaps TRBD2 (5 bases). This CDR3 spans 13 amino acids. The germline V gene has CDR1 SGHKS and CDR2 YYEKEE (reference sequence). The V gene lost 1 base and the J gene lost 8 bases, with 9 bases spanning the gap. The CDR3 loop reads CASSLPGLGELFF. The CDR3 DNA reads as TGTGCCAGCAGCTTGCCCGGACTGGGGGAGCTGTTTTTT.

The CDR3 bases are TGTGCCAGCAGCTTAGGTAGAGTGAAGAACACTGAAGCTTTCTTT. Its protein product is CASSLGRVKNTEAFF. The chain links TRBV7-2 to TRBJ1-1; D is ambiguous. The V and J ends lost 1 base and 1 base respectively, with 10 bases between them. Germline CDR1 reads SGHTA; CDR2 reads FQGNSA. The CDR3 spans 15 residues.

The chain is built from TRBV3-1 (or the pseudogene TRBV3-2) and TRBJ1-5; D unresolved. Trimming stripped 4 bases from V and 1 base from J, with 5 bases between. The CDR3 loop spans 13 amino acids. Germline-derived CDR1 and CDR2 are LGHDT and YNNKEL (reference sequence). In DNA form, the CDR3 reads TGTGCCAGCAGCCGAGGCAGCAATCAGCCCCAGCATTTT. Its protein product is CASSRGSNQPQHF.

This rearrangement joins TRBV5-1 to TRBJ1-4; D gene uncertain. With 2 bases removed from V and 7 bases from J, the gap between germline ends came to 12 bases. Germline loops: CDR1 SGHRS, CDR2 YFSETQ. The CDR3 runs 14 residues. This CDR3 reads CASSLRSDGEKLFF. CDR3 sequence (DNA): TGCGCCAGCAGCTTAAGGAGTGATGGTGAAAAACTGTTTTTT.

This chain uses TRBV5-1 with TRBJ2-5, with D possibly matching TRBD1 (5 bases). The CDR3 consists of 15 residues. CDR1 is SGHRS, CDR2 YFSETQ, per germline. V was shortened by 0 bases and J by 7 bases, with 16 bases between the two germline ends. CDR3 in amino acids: CASSLEGLLQGTQYF. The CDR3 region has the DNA TGCGCCAGCAGCTTGGAGGGGCTGCTGCAGGGGACCCAGTACTTC.

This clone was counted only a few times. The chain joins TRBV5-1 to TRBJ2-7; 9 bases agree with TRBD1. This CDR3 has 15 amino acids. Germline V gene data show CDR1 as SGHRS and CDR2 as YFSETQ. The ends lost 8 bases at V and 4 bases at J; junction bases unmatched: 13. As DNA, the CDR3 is TGCGCCAGTCGAACCGGGACAGGGATAGCGTACGAGCAGTACTTC. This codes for CASRTGTGIAYEQYF.

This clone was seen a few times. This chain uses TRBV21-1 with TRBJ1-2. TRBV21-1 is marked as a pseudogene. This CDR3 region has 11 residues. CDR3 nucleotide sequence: TGTGCCAGCAGCAATACGGATGGCTACACCTTC. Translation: CASSNTDGYTF.

As DNA, the CDR3 is TGTGCCAGTAGTTCACCGGACAGGGGGTCCTACGAGCAGTACTTC. The encoded protein is CASSSPDRGSYEQYF. The V and J genes are TRBV19 and TRBJ2-7; TRBD1 matches 10 bases. Germline V gene data show CDR1 as LNHDA and CDR2 as SQIVND (reference sequence). V shed 5 bases, J shed 1 base, and the junction held 5 bases outside the gene matches. The CDR3 runs to 15 residues.

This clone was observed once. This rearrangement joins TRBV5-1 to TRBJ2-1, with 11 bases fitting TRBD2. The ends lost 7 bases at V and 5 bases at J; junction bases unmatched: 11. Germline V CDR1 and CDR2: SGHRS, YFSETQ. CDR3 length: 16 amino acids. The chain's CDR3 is CASSPFSGGAHNEQFF. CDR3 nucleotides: TGCGCCAGCTCACCCTTTAGCGGGGGGGCCCACAATGAGCAGTTCTTC.

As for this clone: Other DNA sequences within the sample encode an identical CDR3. The CDR3 nucleotides read TGTGCCAGCAGCTTGGTGGGCAAGACTGAAGCTTTCTTT. Protein: CASSLVGKTEAFF. The genes are TRBV5-5 and TRBJ1-1, with unresolved D. This CDR3 has 13 residues. V was shortened by 0 bases and J by 5 bases, with 8 bases between the two germline ends. Germline loops: CDR1 SGHKS, CDR2 YYEKEE (reference sequence).

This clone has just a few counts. The CDR3, as DNA: TGTGCCAGCAGCTTGACGACAGGAAACACAGATACGCAGTATTTT. It encodes CASSLTTGNTDTQYF. The V gene is TRBV11-2, the J gene TRBJ2-3, with a possible D match to TRBD1 (6 bases). V dropped 3 bases and J dropped 2 bases, with 12 bases sitting between them. Germline V lookup: CDR1 SGHAT, CDR2 FQNNGV. CDR3 length: 15 amino acids.

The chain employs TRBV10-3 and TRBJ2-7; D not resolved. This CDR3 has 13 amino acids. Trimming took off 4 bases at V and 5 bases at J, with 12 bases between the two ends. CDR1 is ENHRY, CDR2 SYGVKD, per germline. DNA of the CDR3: TGTGCCATCAGTGGCTCTTCAGGTGACGAGCAGTACTTC. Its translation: CAISGSSGDEQYF.

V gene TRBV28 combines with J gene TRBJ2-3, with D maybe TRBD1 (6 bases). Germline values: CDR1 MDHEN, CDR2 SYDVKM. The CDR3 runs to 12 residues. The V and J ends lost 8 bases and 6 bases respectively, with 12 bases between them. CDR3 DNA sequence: TGTGCCAGCCGTCAGGGGTCCGATACGCAGTATTTT. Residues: CASRQGSDTQYF.

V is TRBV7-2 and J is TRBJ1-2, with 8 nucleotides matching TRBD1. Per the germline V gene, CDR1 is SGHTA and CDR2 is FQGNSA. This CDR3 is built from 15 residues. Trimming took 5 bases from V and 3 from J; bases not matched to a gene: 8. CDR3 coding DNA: TGTGCCAGCAGCGCGCACAGGGGGAGGGACTATGGCTACACCTTC. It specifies CASSAHRGRDYGYTF. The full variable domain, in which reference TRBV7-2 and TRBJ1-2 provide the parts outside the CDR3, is GAGVSQSPSNKVTEKGKDVELRCDPISGHTALYWYRQSLGQGLEFLIYFQGNSAPDKSGLPSDRFSAERTGGSVSTLTIQRTQQEDSAVYLCASSAHRGRDYGYTFGSGTRLTVV.

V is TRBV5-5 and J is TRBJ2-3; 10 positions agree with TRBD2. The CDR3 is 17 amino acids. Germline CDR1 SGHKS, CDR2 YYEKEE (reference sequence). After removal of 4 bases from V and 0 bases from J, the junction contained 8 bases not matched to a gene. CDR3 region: CASSPQRGGFSTDTQYF. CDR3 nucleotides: TGTGCCAGCAGCCCACAGCGGGGGGGGTTTAGCACAGATACGCAGTATTTT.